These 32 T cell receptor beta chains originate from one sample sequenced in a study of tissue T cells after allogeneic stem cell transplantation. Time point in this sample: mouse harvest day 7 after allogeneic transplant. Tail vein injection delivered 10^7 T-cell-depleted bone marrow cells and 10^6 splenic CD5+ T cells. Sequencing used immunoSEQ multiplex PCR; TCRdb keeps in-frame clones, though not all of them. The data hold approximately 6,100 clones, with roughly two fifths observed a single time. Specimen: skin. These receptor sequences come from a female BALB/c mouse given C57BL/6 T cells with graft-versus-host disease after an allogeneic hematopoietic cell transplant.

A note on this clone: Gene names are the mouse ones. The read ends 1 residue early relative to the CDR3; the germline J gene fills the gap. V and J are TRBV19 and TRBJ1-1; 7 bases agree with TRBD1. The germline gives CDR1 FNHDT, CDR2 SITEND (reference sequence). V dropped 5 bases and J dropped 4; count of bases not matched to a gene: 8. CDR3 length equals 14 residues. CDR3 DNA, as far as it was read: TGTGCCAGCAGCATAACAGGGGAGGGCACAGAAGTCTTC. It yields the protein CASSITGEGTEVF. The entire CDR3 sequence reads CASSITGEGTEVFF.

This clone counts as medium-sized. Any gene name here is a mouse gene name. Read coverage stops 1 residue before the CDR3 terminus; the germline J gene supplies the remainder. V usage is TRBV13-2 and J usage is TRBJ2-7, with TRBD2 matching over 12 bases. Trimming removed 2 bases from V and 6 bases from J; junction bases left unmatched: 6. Germline V lookup: CDR1 NNHNN, CDR2 SYGAGS (reference sequence). CDR3 length: 15 residues. The CDR3 DNA, read in part, is TGTGCCAGCGGTGAGACCGGGACTGGGGGGCGTGAACAGTAC. Translating it yields CASGETGTGGREQY. The whole CDR3 region reads CASGETGTGGREQYF.

By share, this clone counts as medium-sized. Mouse names are used for the genes. The missing CDR3 end, 1 residue past where the read stops, is filled in from the germline J gene. This rearrangement joins TRBV26 to TRBJ1-3, with TRBD1 matching 8 bases. Germline loops: CDR1 KGHPV, CDR2 FQNQEV (reference sequence). After removal of 4 bases from V and 0 bases from J, the junction contained 2 bases not matched to a gene. The CDR3 length is 15 residues. The CDR3 region is CASSRQGNSGNTLYF. The part of the CDR3 DNA that was read is TGTGCCAGCAGTCGACAGGGGAATTCTGGAAATACGCTCTAT.

This clone has more than one count but fewer than ten. Gene names and germline refer to mouse. The read terminates 1 residue before the CDR3 end, so the remaining end is supplied by the germline J gene. The chain uses TRBV19 and TRBJ2-7, with 7 bases that match TRBD1. CDR3 size: 15 residues. J gave up 0 bases and V 5 bases, and 8 bases lay outside the gene matches. Germline V gene sequence: CDR1 FNHDT, CDR2 SITEND (reference sequence). CDR3 loop: CASSQFRTGSYEQYF. The covered CDR3 bases are TGTGCCAGCAGCCAATTTAGGACAGGCTCCTATGAACAGTAC. The full variable domain, its missing parts supplied by reference TRBV19 and TRBJ2-7, is GGIITQTPKFLIGQEGQKLTLKCQQNFNHDTMYWYRQDSGKGLRLIYYSITENDLQKGDLSEGYDASREKKSSFSLTVTSAQKNEMAVFLCASSQFRTGSYEQYFGPGTRLTVL.

This clone was detected a few times. Mouse gene names apply. The read comes to an end 1 residue before the CDR3 does, leaving the germline J gene to fill in the end. This rearrangement joins TRBV24 to TRBJ2-1; D is possibly TRBD1 (6 bases). This CDR3 is built from 15 residues. The ends were cut back, 3 bases at V and 1 base at J, with 10 bases in the middle. Germline values: CDR1 KGHTA, CDR2 FRNEEI. The chain's CDR3 is CASSLGRGNYAEQFF. Partial CDR3 DNA: TGTGCCAGCAGTCTCGGCAGGGGAAACTATGCTGAGCAGTTC.

Notes on this clone: All gene names here are mouse names. The read gets to within 1 residue of the CDR3 end, and the germline J gene fills in the rest. The rearrangement links TRBV13-1 to TRBJ2-2; D not resolved. Deletions cut 0 bases from V and 5 bases from J, with 5 bases between. The CDR3 length is 13 residues. The germline CDR1 and CDR2 sequences are NSHNY and SYGAGN. CDR3 protein: CASSDDRTGQLYF. The CDR3 DNA, read in part, is TGTGCCAGCAGTGATGACAGAACCGGGCAGCTCTAC.

Only a few counts were recorded for this clone. One end of the junction does not line up with germline, which may come from a read error. Gene labels here are mouse ones. The read ends 1 residue shy of where the CDR3 ends; the end is completed using the germline J gene. The genes are TRBV31 and TRBJ2-4, with 7 nucleotides matching TRBD2. The length of the CDR3 is 13 residues. Germline V gene data show CDR1 as GKSSPN and CDR2 as SITVG. The sequenced CDR3 bases are TGTGCCTGGGGTCTGGGGGGTCAAAACACCTTGTAC. Translated: CAWGLGGQNTLY. The entire CDR3 protein is CAWGLGGQNTLYF.

This clone appeared once. Genes and germline come from the mouse. The observed sequence ends 1 residue before the CDR3 terminus, with the missing tail filled in from the germline J gene. V usage is TRBV26 and J usage is TRBJ2-3; D is unclear. Germline V lookup: CDR1 KGHPV, CDR2 FQNQEV (reference sequence). Trimming cost V 0 bases and J 2 bases, with 6 bases left between them. The CDR3 has 14 amino acids. The CDR3 is CASSLSGYAETLYF. The covered CDR3 bases are TGTGCCAGCAGTCTGTCCGGATATGCAGAAACGCTGTAT. Full variable domain (remainder filled in from reference TRBV26 and TRBJ2-3): NSKVIQTPRYLVKGQGQKAKMRCIPEKGHPVVFWYQQNKNNEFKFLINFQNQEVLQQIDMTEKRFSAECPSNSPCSLEIQSSEAGDSALYLCASSLSGYAETLYFGSGTRLTVL.

About this clone itself: Gene names denote mouse genes. Read data end 1 residue before the CDR3 end; the end is taken from the germline J gene. The V gene is TRBV3, the J gene TRBJ2-4; TRBD2 agrees at 13 bases. Germline CDR1 SNHLY, CDR2 FYNGKV (reference sequence). This CDR3 spans 15 amino acids. The ends lost 5 bases at V and 7 bases at J; junction bases unmatched: 6. Partial CDR3 DNA: TGTGCCAGCAGCCGGACTGGGGGGGCGCTGGACACCTTGTAC. Residues: CASSRTGGALDTLY. The full CDR3 sequence reads CASSRTGGALDTLYF.

This clone qualifies as medium-sized. These gene names are mouse names. The read terminates 1 residue before the CDR3 end, so the remaining end is supplied by the germline J gene. The chain couples TRBV16 to TRBJ2-5; the match to TRBD2 covers 7 bases. J lost 0 bases, V lost 3 bases, and 0 bases had no gene match. Germline lookup yields CDR1 SGHSA and CDR2 FRNQAP. The CDR3 runs to 14 residues. The DNA read from the CDR3 is TGTGCAAGCAGCTTCTGGGGGAACCAAGACACCCAGTAC. Its protein is CASSFWGNQDTQY. The complete CDR3 protein is CASSFWGNQDTQYF.

This clone appeared a few times. Any gene name here is a mouse gene name. With the read ending 1 residue before the CDR3 end, the germline J gene is used to fill in that end. This rearrangement joins TRBV31 to TRBJ2-7; D may be TRBD2 (7 bases). Germline-derived CDR1 and CDR2 are GKSSPN and SITVG. The CDR3 consists of 14 residues. Trimming took 0 bases from V and 1 from J, leaving 10 bases between them. CDR3 loop: CAWSLGGGSYEQYF. CDR3 DNA, as far as it was read: TGTGCCTGGAGTCTAGGGGGGGGATCCTATGAACAGTAC.

Concerning this clone: Mouse gene names and germline throughout. The read ends 1 residue shy of where the CDR3 ends; the end is completed using the germline J gene. The chain carries TRBV24 and TRBJ2-2; D gene unclear. This CDR3 region has 13 residues. CDR1 is KGHTA and CDR2 is FRNEEI in the germline V gene. Trimming removed 2 bases from V and 0 bases from J, with 1 base in between. The CDR3 loop reads CASSLTNTGQLYF. The CDR3 bases that were read are TGTGCCAGCAGTCTGACAAACACCGGGCAGCTCTAC.

To note about this clone: The germline and genes are mouse ones. Read sequence stops 1 residue before the CDR3 end, and the germline J gene provides the missing end. The rearrangement links TRBV26 to TRBJ2-7; 7 nucleotides align to TRBD1. The germline CDR1 and CDR2 sequences are KGHPV and FQNQEV (reference sequence). This CDR3 has 12 residues. J lost 7 bases, V lost 2 bases, and 2 bases had no gene match. The CDR3 here is CASSLQGEEQYF. Incomplete CDR3 DNA: TGTGCCAGCAGTCTGCAGGGGGAGGAACAGTAC.

In this sample, this clone turned up a few times. Gene names are the mouse ones. The CDR3 end lies 1 residue beyond the end of the read and is filled in from the germline J gene. This rearrangement joins TRBV1 to TRBJ2-3; TRBD2 matches at 12 bases. V trimming: 4 bases; J trimming: 3 bases; junction bases outside the gene matches: 2. The V gene's germline CDR1 is NSQYPW and CDR2 LRSPGD (reference sequence). The CDR3 has 15 residues. CDR3 DNA (partial): TGCACCTGCAGTGGACTGGGGGGGCGGGCAGAAACGCTGTAT. It encodes CTCSGLGGRAETLY. The entire CDR3 protein reads CTCSGLGGRAETLYF.

This clone has only a few counts. The gene names here belong to mouse. Sequencing ends 1 residue short of the CDR3 end; the germline J gene provides the rest. V usage is TRBV23 and J usage is TRBJ2-7; the D call TRBD2 from the table was never checked on the DNA. The CDR3 is made up of 13 amino acids. CDR1 KGHTA and CDR2 FQNQQP come from the germline V gene. The sequenced CDR3 bases are TGCTCCAGCAGTCAATCGAGGGGGGGCGAACAGTAC. As protein: CSSSQSRGGEQY. The CDR3 as a whole reads CSSSQSRGGEQYF.

Concerning this clone itself: Mouse gene names and germline throughout. The CDR3 goes on 1 residue after the read ends, and that part is filled in from the germline J gene. The chain uses TRBV31 and TRBJ2-7; D assignment may be TRBD1 or TRBD2 (6 bases each). Per the germline V gene, CDR1 is GKSSPN and CDR2 is SITVG. The length of the CDR3 is 14 residues. The V gene lost 3 bases and the J gene lost 0 bases, with 12 bases spanning the gap. CDR3 bases read: TGTGCCTGGAGCCTAGGGGGGAGCTCCTATGAACAGTAC. This gives the protein CAWSLGGSSYEQY. The full CDR3 reads CAWSLGGSSYEQYF.

Comment on this clone: The listed genes are named as in mouse. The missing CDR3 end, 1 residue past where the read stops, is filled in from the germline J gene. J is TRBJ2-7 and V is TRBV13-3; tentative D call: TRBD1 (6 bases). Germline-derived CDR1 and CDR2 are NNHDY and SYVADS. CDR3 length: 15 residues. V was clipped by 2 bases and J by 0 bases, with 12 bases between them. CDR3 bases read: TGTGCCAGCAGTGAAGGGGGTTCCAGCTCCTATGAACAGTAC. This encodes CASSEGGSSSYEQY. The CDR3 reads in full as CASSEGGSSSYEQYF.

As to this clone: Gene names are mouse gene names. The CDR3 is cut off 1 residue early in the read; its end comes from the germline J gene. The sample carries other DNA sequences with the same CDR3. This chain links TRBV26 with TRBJ1-1; D remains unclear. CDR1 is KGHPV and CDR2 is FQNQEV in the germline V gene (reference sequence). V was pared by 2 bases and J by 1 base, with 5 bases between. CDR3 length equals 13 residues. Partial CDR3 DNA: TGTGCCAGCAGTCTGCGAATAAACACAGAAGTCTTC. As protein: CASSLRINTEVF. Given in full, the CDR3 is CASSLRINTEVFF.

This clone appeared a few times. Gene names denote mouse genes. The read terminates 1 residue ahead of where the CDR3 ends, so the germline J gene completes it. The V call is TRBV12-1, the J call TRBJ2-2; 7 positions match TRBD2. Trimming removed 2 bases from V and 0 bases from J; junction bases left unmatched: 2. This CDR3 is built from 15 residues. Per germline, CDR1 SGHSN and CDR2 HYEKVE. CDR3 loop: CASSPLGTNTGQLYF. The CDR3 bases that were read are TGTGCCAGCTCTCCACTGGGGACAAACACCGGGCAGCTCTAC.

The table lists this clone with a few counts. Genes here carry mouse names. The CDR3 goes on 1 residue after the read ends, and that part is filled in from the germline J gene. This rearrangement joins TRBV15 to TRBJ1-4; D call uncertain. Germline CDR1 and CDR2: SGHND and FRSKSL. This CDR3 has 12 residues. V was cut by 5 bases and J by 4 bases, with 5 bases left in between. The CDR3 spells CASSHNNERLFF. The sequenced part of the CDR3 DNA is TGTGCCAGCAGTCACAACAACGAAAGATTATTT.

About this clone itself: Mouse names are used for the genes. The read gets to within 1 residue of the CDR3 end, and the germline J gene fills in the rest. The V and J genes are TRBV26 and TRBJ1-4; D is uncertain. The germline V gene encodes CDR1 KGHPV and CDR2 FQNQEV (reference sequence). Trimming removed 0 bases from V and 0 bases from J, with 5 bases in between. The CDR3 contains 15 residues. The DNA read from the CDR3 is TGTGCCAGCAGTCTGTCACAATTTTCCAACGAAAGATTATTT. The encoded protein is CASSLSQFSNERLF. The full CDR3 is CASSLSQFSNERLFF.

This clone was counted only a few times. Genes and germline come from the mouse. The observed sequence ends 1 residue before the CDR3 terminus, with the missing tail filled in from the germline J gene. This chain uses TRBV5 with TRBJ1-1; 9 nucleotides agree with TRBD1. Trimming removed 4 bases from V and 1 base from J; junction bases left unmatched: 1. Germline CDR1 LGHNA, CDR2 YNLKQL (reference sequence). The CDR3 totals 14 residues. The CDR3 region is CASSRGQGNTEVFF. CDR3 bases read: TGTGCCAGCAGCCGGGGACAGGGGAACACAGAAGTCTTC.

This clone was detected a few times. The genes are named according to mouse. The CDR3 extends 1 residue past the end of the read, so its final part is completed from the germline J gene. The genes are TRBV16 and TRBJ2-4, with 8 bases aligning to TRBD1. With 2 bases clipped from V and 2 bases from J, the junction kept 3 bases outside the gene matches. In germline, CDR1 is SGHSA, CDR2 FRNQAP. The CDR3 runs 15 residues. CDR3 DNA (partial): TGTGCAAGCAGCTTATGGACAGGGCTTCAAAACACCTTGTAC. This sequence encodes CASSLWTGLQNTLY. The full-length CDR3 reads as CASSLWTGLQNTLYF.

About this clone itself: All gene names here are mouse names. The sequence runs out 1 residue before the end of the CDR3; the remainder is reconstructed from the germline J gene. The rearrangement links TRBV26 to TRBJ1-6; maybe TRBD1 (6 bases). Being an ORF, TRBJ1-6 has a function that is uncertain. The CDR3 loop spans 13 amino acids. Germline assignment: CDR1 KGHPV and CDR2 FQNQEV (reference sequence). Deletions cut 5 bases from V and 5 bases from J, with 7 bases between. CDR3 DNA (partial): TGTGCCAGCAGTGGACAGAATAATTCGCCCCTCTAC. This translates into CASSGQNNSPLY. The full CDR3 is CASSGQNNSPLYF.

There are a few counts of this clone. The gene names given are mouse names. The read halts 1 residue ahead of the CDR3 end, with the missing end drawn from the germline J gene. The chain is built from TRBV12-2 and TRBJ2-7; D remains unclear. Per germline, CDR1 SGHLS and CDR2 HYDKME. Deletions cut 1 base from V and 5 bases from J, with 8 bases between. The CDR3 has 12 amino acids. CDR3 in amino acids: CASSLAEDEQYF. The CDR3 bases that were read are TGTGCCAGCTCTCTAGCGGAGGATGAACAGTAC.

In regard to this clone: The genes and germline here are from mouse. The CDR3 end is not reached by the read, which stops 1 residue before it; the germline J gene fills it in. The chain combines TRBV26 with TRBJ1-3, with 7 bases lining up with TRBD1. After removal of 1 base from V and 0 bases from J, the junction contained 0 bases not matched to a gene. CDR1 KGHPV and CDR2 FQNQEV come from the germline V gene (reference sequence). CDR3 size: 15 residues. Here the CDR3 reads CASSLYRGSGNTLYF. The sequenced part of the CDR3 DNA is TGTGCCAGCAGTCTGTACAGGGGTTCTGGAAATACGCTCTAT.

As regards this clone: Just one base apart from a much larger clone, this may be a read error. The genes and germline here are from mouse. The read comes to an end 1 residue before the CDR3 does, leaving the germline J gene to fill in the end. This rearrangement joins TRBV24 to TRBJ2-2; TRBD1 might be the D (5 bases). V was clipped by 8 bases and J by 1 base, with 11 bases between them. CDR3 length equals 14 residues. Germline V gives CDR1 KGHTA, CDR2 FRNEEI. CDR3 residues: CASGAQGNTGQLYF. The covered CDR3 bases are TGTGCCAGCGGTGCGCAGGGAAACACCGGGCAGCTCTAC.

Comment on this clone: Gene names and germline match the mouse. The read halts 1 residue ahead of the CDR3 end, with the missing end drawn from the germline J gene. V gene TRBV19 combines with J gene TRBJ2-4; weak D call: TRBD2 (7 bases). Per germline, CDR1 FNHDT and CDR2 SITEND (reference sequence). Trimming took off 1 base at V and 0 bases at J, with 9 bases between the two ends. The CDR3 totals 15 residues. Incomplete CDR3 DNA: TGTGCCAGCAGTATACTGGGGGCAAGTCAAAACACCTTGTAC. It is translated as CASSILGASQNTLY. In full, the CDR3 is CASSILGASQNTLYF.

This clone occurred a few times. The listed genes are named as in mouse. CDR3: CASSLSISNERLFF. The covered CDR3 bases are TGTGCCAGCAGTCTGTCAATTTCCAACGAAAGATTATTT. The chain links TRBV26 to TRBJ1-4; D gene ambiguous. The read ends 1 residue shy of where the CDR3 ends; the end is completed using the germline J gene. V lost 0 bases to trimming and J lost 0 bases, with 2 bases between them. This CDR3 contains 14 residues. The germline gives CDR1 KGHPV, CDR2 FQNQEV (reference sequence).

A note on this clone: Gene names and germline refer to mouse. The CDR3 is cut off 1 residue early in the read; its end comes from the germline J gene. The rearrangement links TRBV13-3 to TRBJ2-1; 7 bases are a match to TRBD2. Germline V lookup: CDR1 NNHDY, CDR2 SYVADS. After removal of 2 bases from V and 4 bases from J, the junction contained 3 bases not matched to a gene. This CDR3 is 14 amino acids long. The CDR3 here is CASSEDWPYAEQFF. The covered CDR3 bases are TGTGCCAGCAGTGAGGACTGGCCGTATGCTGAGCAGTTC.

This clone was recorded a few times. The gene names here belong to mouse. The CDR3 end lies 1 residue beyond the end of the read and is filled in from the germline J gene. This chain links TRBV16 with TRBJ2-7; 11 bases fit TRBD2. In germline, CDR1 is SGHSA, CDR2 FRNQAP. This CDR3 has 15 amino acids. Trimming at V came to 5 bases and at J to 1 base, leaving 4 bases not matched to a gene. CDR3 DNA (partial): TGTGCAAGCAGCAACCGGGACTGGGGGTCCTATGAACAGTAC. It yields the protein CASSNRDWGSYEQY. The full CDR3 is CASSNRDWGSYEQYF.

This clone was counted only a few times. Gene names and germline match the mouse. The sequence runs out 1 residue before the end of the CDR3; the remainder is reconstructed from the germline J gene. The V gene is TRBV13-1, the J gene TRBJ2-2; D perhaps matches TRBD1 (6 bases). Per germline, CDR1 NSHNY and CDR2 SYGAGN. This CDR3 has 13 residues. V was clipped by 6 bases and J by 1 base, with 7 bases between them. The CDR3 spells CASIQGNTGQLYF. The sequenced part of the CDR3 DNA is TGTGCCAGCATACAGGGAAACACCGGGCAGCTCTAC.